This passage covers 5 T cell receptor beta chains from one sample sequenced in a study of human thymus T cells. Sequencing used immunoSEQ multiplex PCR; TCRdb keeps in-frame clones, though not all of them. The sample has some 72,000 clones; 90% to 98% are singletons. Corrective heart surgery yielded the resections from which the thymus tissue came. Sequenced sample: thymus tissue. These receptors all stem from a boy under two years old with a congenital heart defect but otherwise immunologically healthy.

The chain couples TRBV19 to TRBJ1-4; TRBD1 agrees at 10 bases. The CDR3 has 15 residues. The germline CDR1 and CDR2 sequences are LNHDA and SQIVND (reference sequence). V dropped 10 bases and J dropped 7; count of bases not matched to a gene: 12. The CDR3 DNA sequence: TGTGCCACCCGGGACAGGGGCGCCCGTGGTGAAAAACTGTTTTTT. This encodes CATRDRGARGEKLFF.

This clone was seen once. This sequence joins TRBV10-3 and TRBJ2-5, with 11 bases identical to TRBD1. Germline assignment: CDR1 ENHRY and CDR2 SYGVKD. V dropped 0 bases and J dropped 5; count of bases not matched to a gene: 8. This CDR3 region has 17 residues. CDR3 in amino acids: CAISESLGQGAWETQYF. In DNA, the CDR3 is TGTGCCATCAGTGAGTCCTTAGGACAGGGGGCATGGGAGACCCAGTACTTC.

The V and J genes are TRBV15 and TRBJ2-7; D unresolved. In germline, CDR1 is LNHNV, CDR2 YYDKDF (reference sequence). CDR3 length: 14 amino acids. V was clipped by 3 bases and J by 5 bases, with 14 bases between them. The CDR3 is CATSSSRSPNEQYF. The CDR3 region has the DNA TGTGCCACCAGCAGTAGTAGGTCACCCAACGAGCAGTACTTC.

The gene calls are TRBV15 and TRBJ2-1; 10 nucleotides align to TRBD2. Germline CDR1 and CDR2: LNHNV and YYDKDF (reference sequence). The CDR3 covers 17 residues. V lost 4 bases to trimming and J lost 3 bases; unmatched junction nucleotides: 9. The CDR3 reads CATSTLLAGVHYNEQFF. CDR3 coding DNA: TGTGCCACCAGCACTCTCCTAGCGGGGGTCCACTACAATGAGCAGTTCTTC.

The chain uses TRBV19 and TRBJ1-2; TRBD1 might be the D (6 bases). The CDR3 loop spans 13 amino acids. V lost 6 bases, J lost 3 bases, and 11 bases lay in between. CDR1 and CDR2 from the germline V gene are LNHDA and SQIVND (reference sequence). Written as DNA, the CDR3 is TGTGCCAGTAGCGGACAGCCTCACTATGGCTACACCTTC. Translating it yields CASSGQPHYGYTF. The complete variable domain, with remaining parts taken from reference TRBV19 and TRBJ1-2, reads DGGITQSPKYLFRKEGQNVTLSCEQNLNHDAMYWYRQDPGQGLRLIYYSQIVNDFQKGDIAEGYSVSREKKESFPLTVTSAQKNPTAFYLCASSGQPHYGYTFGSGTRLTVV.